This TCR beta chain is from a study of T cell repertoires in cytomegalovirus infection. Study-wide context: TCR beta signatures that were public indicated CMV infection and matching HLA type. Findings of the study overall: Within the response measured ex vivo, HLA-C-restricted CMV-specific TCR beta clonotypes were dominant. The cumulative frequency of public TCR beta families distinguished individuals who carried CMV together with the relevant HLA.

Germline V gene data show CDR1 as SGHDN and CDR2 as FVKESK. This CDR3 region has 15 residues. Trimming pared 4 bases from V and 2 bases from J, leaving 14 bases between. TCRdb re-derived calls from the reads in MiXCR, one entry per CDR3 protein. The sample carries hundreds of thousands of distinct CDR3 sequences, approximately 32% recorded once. This clonotype has a handful of counts. Its antigen is as yet unknown. The clonotype comes from a human donor in good health (CMV status not recorded). Some clones in this sample may be carry-over from other donors' samples. The sequenced material came from PBMCs. The chain has TRBV14 and TRBJ1-1; D gene uncertain. In nucleotides, the CDR3 is TGTGCCAGCAGCCGACGACCACCAAAAAACACTGAAGCTTTCTTT. Its protein product is CASSRRPPKNTEAFF.